Presented here are 5 T cell receptor beta chains from one specimen sequenced in a study of CD8 T cells in Susac syndrome. Reverse transcription of roughly 0.5 to 1 ug RNA was performed with random hexamers. MiXCR was run by TCRdb on the immunoSEQ multiplex PCR reads, yielding one entry per CDR3 protein. The sample lists some 240,000 distinct CDR3 sequences, 90% to 96% occurring once. Material for sequencing was CD4+ T cells from PBMCs. Receptors originate from a human donor with Susac syndrome.

The chain combines TRBV24-1 with TRBJ1-2; the match to TRBD1 covers 7 bases. Germline V gene lookup returns CDR1 KGHDR and CDR2 SFDVKD. V lost 1 base and J lost 7; bases outside the gene matches: 5. The CDR3 spans 14 residues. The CDR3 is CATSDLDRDTGYTF. CDR3 DNA sequence: TGTGCCACCAGTGATTTAGACAGGGATACTGGCTACACCTTC.

The chain uses TRBV23-1 and TRBJ1-4; the D is unclear. TRBV23-1 is assigned to the ORF class and has an uncertain function. The CDR3 spans 15 residues. Deletions cut 11 bases from V and 2 bases from J, with 18 bases between. This CDR3 is CAASLKKWTNEKLFF. CDR3 DNA sequence: TGCGCCGCCAGTCTCAAGAAGTGGACTAATGAAAAACTGTTTTTT.

The chain is built from TRBV14 and TRBJ2-3, with D maybe TRBD2 (5 bases). This CDR3 spans 14 amino acids. Germline V CDR1 and CDR2: SGHDN, FVKESK. The germline V and J ends were trimmed by 2 bases and 1 base, with 7 bases remaining between them. The CDR3 spells CASSQLARTDTQYF. CDR3 bases: TGTGCCAGCAGCCAACTAGCCCGCACAGATACGCAGTATTTT.

The sample holds one count of this clonotype. The chain carries TRBV12-3 or TRBV12-4 and TRBJ2-2; D possibly uses TRBD1 or TRBD2 (5 bases each). This CDR3 contains 16 residues. Trimming shortened V by 4 bases and J by 0 bases, and 12 bases separated the two germline ends. The CDR3 nucleotides are TGTGCCAGCAGTTCTCGGGGACGGTCGAACACCGGGGAGCTGTTTTTT. Its protein is CASSSRGRSNTGELFF.

This chain links TRBV3-1 with TRBJ2-1; 10 bases align to TRBD2. Germline values: CDR1 LGHDT, CDR2 YNNKEL (reference sequence). The CDR3 length is 19 residues. Trimming removed 2 bases from V and 4 bases from J; junction bases left unmatched: 14. The CDR3 is CASSQFHAKGLALYNEQFF. DNA for the CDR3: TGTGCCAGCAGCCAATTTCACGCCAAGGGACTAGCGTTATACAATGAGCAGTTCTTC.